This is a list of T cell receptor beta chains from one sample in a study of blood T cell repertoires in COVID-19. Repertoires were generated with immunoSEQ multiplex PCR, while TCRdb's copy carries only in-frame clones and drops some. Of approximately 140,000 clones in the sample, 82% were seen once. Sequencing was carried out using peripheral blood. The source is a human donor with acute or convalescent COVID-19. The donor label of this sample is uncertain. The CDR3 runs from the conserved cysteine through the conserved F or W. The D gene is left open where the match is weak. The size entry is marked missing in some rows and otherwise reads once, few, many or a size class.

TRBV5-1	TRBJ2-3	NA	TRBD2	CASSVGLHTDTQYF	TGCGCCAGCAGTGTGGGACTACACACAGATACGCAGTATTTT
TRBV3-1/TRBV3-2	TRBJ2-7	NA	NA	CASSQRWGHSPPGEQYF	TGTGCCAGCAGCCAGAGATGGGGACACTCTCCCCCAGGCGAGCAGTACTTC
TRBV12-3/TRBV12-4	TRBJ1-4	NA	NA	CASTGSTNEKLFF	TGTGCCAGCACCGGTTCAACTAATGAAAAACTGTTTTTT
TRBV7-7	TRBJ1-4	few	TRBD1	CASSLDRAEKLFF	TGTGCTAGCAGCTTGGACAGGGCTGAAAAACTGTTTTTT
TRBV7-2	TRBJ2-1	NA	NA	CASSSYRVDNEQFF	TGTGCCAGCAGCTCGTACAGGGTTGACAATGAGCAGTTCTTC
TRBV5-6	TRBJ1-3	NA	NA	CASSLSIAGGNTIYF	TGTGCCAGCAGCTTGTCTATTGCGGGAGGAAACACCATATATTTT
TRBV7-8	TRBJ1-2	NA	TRBD1	CASSLDDRGLGYTF	TGTGCCAGCAGCTTAGATGACAGGGGGCTGGGCTACACCTTC
TRBV2	TRBJ1-6	once	NA	CATNIQLNSPLHF	TGTGCCACCAACATACAGTTGAATTCACCCCTCCACTTT
TRBV4-2	TRBJ2-5	NA	NA	CASSQGGAGGETQYF	TGTGCCAGCAGCCAAGGCGGGGCAGGTGGAGAGACCCAGTACTTC
TRBV5-4	TRBJ1-4	NA	NA	CASSLRQPNEKLFF	TGTGCCAGCAGCTTGAGACAGCCTAATGAAAAACTGTTTTTT
TRBV5-4	TRBJ2-3	NA	NA	CASSFGKTTDTQYF	TGTGCCAGCAGCTTTGGAAAGACTACAGATACGCAGTATTTT
TRBV6-2/TRBV6-3	TRBJ1-2	NA	TRBD1	CASSDQPRDRGYGYTF	TGTGCCAGCAGTGACCAGCCCCGGGACAGGGGCTATGGCTACACCTTC
TRBV5-1	TRBJ1-3	NA	NA	CASSLMGTGKGNTIYF	TGCGCCAGCAGCTTGATGGGAACAGGGAAAGGAAACACCATATATTTT
TRBV19	TRBJ1-1	once	TRBD1	CASRRPRDRGLSRGTEAFF	TGTGCCAGTAGACGACCCCGGGACAGGGGACTGTCCCGAGGGACTGAAGCTTTCTTT
TRBV7-2	TRBJ1-1	NA	TRBD1	CASSLRQGNTEAFF	TGTGCCAGCAGCTTAAGACAGGGAAACACTGAAGCTTTCTTT
TRBV30	TRBJ1-6	NA	NA	CAKSTGYNSPLHF	TGTGCAAAAAGCACAGGGTATAATTCACCCCTCCACTTT
TRBV30	TRBJ1-1	NA	NA	CAWRRGRLNTEAFF	TGTGCCTGGAGGCGGGGACGGTTGAACACTGAAGCTTTCTTT
TRBV2	TRBJ2-7	NA	TRBD1	CASREAQGPSYEQYF	TGTGCCAGCAGAGAGGCACAGGGGCCCTCCTACGAGCAGTACTTC
TRBV14	TRBJ1-6	NA	TRBD1	CASNDRGGSPLHF	TGTGCCAGCAACGACAGGGGAGGGTCACCCCTCCACTTT
TRBV7-2	TRBJ2-2	NA	TRBD1	CASSIARGRTGELFF	TGTGCCAGCAGCATTGCCAGGGGGCGTACCGGGGAGCTGTTTTTT
TRBV6-6	TRBJ1-3	NA	NA	CASSYGRVGGNTIYF	TGTGCCAGCAGTTACGGCAGGGTAGGCGGAAACACCATATATTTT
TRBV5-1	TRBJ1-5	once	NA	CASSLVPLGGSNQPQHF	TGCGCCAGCAGCTTGGTCCCCCTCGGGGGTAGCAATCAGCCCCAGCATTTT
TRBV6-5	TRBJ1-2	NA	NA	CASSYLNTFYGYTF	TGTGCCAGCAGTTACTTAAATACTTTTTATGGCTACACCTTC
TRBV6-5	TRBJ2-5	NA	NA	CASSYDATRKYF	TGTGCCAGCAGTTACGATGCGACTAGGAAGTACTTC
TRBV10-3	TRBJ2-7	NA	TRBD1	CAIRTGSEQYF	TGTGCCATCAGGACAGGGAGTGAGCAGTACTTC
TRBV7-8	TRBJ1-2	NA	TRBD1	CASSHRTGGYTF	TGTGCCAGCAGCCATAGGACAGGTGGCTACACCTTC
TRBV3-1/TRBV3-2	TRBJ2-3	NA	NA	CASSQDTDYVEADTQYF	TGTGCCAGCAGCCAAGATACGGACTACGTAGAGGCAGATACGCAGTATTTT
TRBV5-1	TRBJ2-1	NA	TRBD1	CASSLGRTGVPGSYNEQFF	TGCGCCAGCAGCCTGGGACGGACAGGGGTCCCAGGCTCCTACAATGAGCAGTTCTTC
TRBV10-3	TRBJ1-3	NA	NA	CAIREGEAYSGNTIYF	TGTGCCATCAGAGAAGGAGAGGCATACTCTGGAAACACCATATATTTT